Listed here are 14 T cell receptor beta chains from one sample, sequenced in a study of Tregs in tolerant kidney transplant recipients. The table came from immunoSEQ multiplex PCR; TCRdb's copy has only in-frame clones and leaves some out. The sample carries roughly 52,000 clones, roughly nine tenths recorded once. Related graft donors supplied nonmyeloablative bone marrow transplants, and mixed chimerism was transient. The material was CD8+ T cells from blood (PBMCs), obtained 24 months after the transplant. The receptors stem from a human patient who received a combined kidney and bone marrow transplant. The graft donor may account for some of the T cells.

The chain employs TRBV7-8 and TRBJ2-1; TRBD2 matches at 10 bases. V lost 5 bases, J lost 2 bases, and 9 bases stayed unmatched. The CDR3 contains 17 residues. Germline V gene lookup returns CDR1 SGHVS and CDR2 FQNEAQ. CDR3: CASSQLLAGHAYNEQFF. The DNA of the CDR3 is TGTGCCAGCAGCCAACTACTAGCGGGACACGCCTACAATGAGCAGTTCTTC. The full variable domain, in which reference TRBV7-8 and TRBJ2-1 provide the parts outside the CDR3, is GAGVSQSPRYKVAKRGQDVALRCDPISGHVSLFWYQQALGQGPEFLTYFQNEAQLDKSGLPSDRFFAERPEGSVSTLKIQRTQQEDSAVYLCASSQLLAGHAYNEQFFGPGTRLTVL.

The chain recombines TRBV19 with TRBJ1-1; D not certain. The germline gives CDR1 LNHDA, CDR2 SQIVND (reference sequence). V lost 4 bases and J 7 bases, leaving 13 bases between the germline ends. The CDR3 contains 13 residues. As DNA, the CDR3 is TGTGCCAGTAGTAAGATGGCCGCCGTTGAAGCTTTCTTT. Its protein is CASSKMAAVEAFF. The complete variable domain, with remaining parts taken from reference TRBV19 and TRBJ1-1, reads DGGITQSPKYLFRKEGQNVTLSCEQNLNHDAMYWYRQDPGQGLRLIYYSQIVNDFQKGDIAEGYSVSREKKESFPLTVTSAQKNPTAFYLCASSKMAAVEAFFGQGTRLTVV.

The J gene is TRBJ1-2, the V gene TRBV7-8; the match to TRBD1 covers 8 bases. Unmatched junction bases numbered 7, after V lost 4 bases and J lost 6 bases. Germline CDR1 and CDR2: SGHVS and FQNEAQ. This CDR3 has 14 residues. CDR3 residues: CASSSTGAPNGYTF. DNA for the CDR3: TGTGCCAGCAGCTCGACAGGGGCCCCTAATGGCTACACCTTC.

The chain couples TRBV11-3 to TRBJ2-7; TRBD2 matches 7 bases. This CDR3 comprises 16 residues. In germline, CDR1 is SGHNT, CDR2 YENEEA. V dropped 3 bases and J dropped 0; count of bases not matched to a gene: 8. CDR3 loop: CASSLSTSYYSYEQYF. The CDR3 bases are TGTGCCAGCAGCTTGTCGACTAGCTACTACTCCTACGAGCAGTACTTC.

The rearrangement links TRBV9 to TRBJ2-3, with D tentatively TRBD1 (5 bases). Deletions cut 0 bases from V and 1 base from J, with 9 bases between. CDR3 length: 15 amino acids. CDR1 is SGDLS and CDR2 is YYNGEE in the germline V gene. The CDR3 loop is CASSVGQGRTDTQYF. In nucleotides, the CDR3 is TGTGCCAGCAGCGTAGGTCAGGGTCGCACAGATACGCAGTATTTT.

The V call is TRBV5-1, the J call TRBJ2-7; D ambiguous. Germline V gives CDR1 SGHRS, CDR2 YFSETQ. The CDR3 length is 13 residues. Trimming left V 0 bases short and J 7 bases short, with 11 bases between. CDR3 loop: CASSLEISAEQYF. CDR3 DNA sequence: TGCGCCAGCAGCTTGGAAATCTCAGCGGAGCAGTACTTC.

This sequence joins TRBV7-9 and TRBJ2-7; 8 bases align to TRBD1. The CDR3 covers 17 residues. CDR1 is SEHNR and CDR2 is FQNEAQ in the germline V gene (reference sequence). The J segment lost 3 bases and the V segment lost 3 bases, leaving 13 bases of the junction unmatched. For the CDR3, the DNA is TGTGCCAGCAGCTTTTGGGGACAGGAACCTTGGGACTACGAGCAGTACTTC. It yields the protein CASSFWGQEPWDYEQYF.

The chain is built from TRBV7-2 and TRBJ2-7, with TRBD1 matching over 8 bases. The trim removed 9 bases at V and 3 bases at J, leaving 22 bases unmatched. The germline V gene encodes CDR1 SGHTA and CDR2 FQGNSA. CDR3 size: 18 residues. The CDR3 DNA is TGTGCCAGGTATCTGGGGGACAGGAGGCTATGGGCTATCTACGAGCAGTACTTC. Its translation: CARYLGDRRLWAIYEQYF. The full variable domain, its missing parts supplied by reference TRBV7-2 and TRBJ2-7, is GAGVSQSPSNKVTEKGKDVELRCDPISGHTALYWYRQSLGQGLEFLIYFQGNSAPDKSGLPSDRFSAERTGGSVSTLTIQRTQQEDSAVYLCARYLGDRRLWAIYEQYFGPGTRLTVT.

The rearrangement joins TRBV4-1 to TRBJ2-2, with a tentative D call TRBD2 (6 bases). This CDR3 comprises 14 residues. V was shortened by 1 base and J by 3 bases, with 6 bases between the two germline ends. CDR1 and CDR2 (germline): MGHRA, YSYEKL. CDR3 amino acids: CASSQAGDTGELFF. The CDR3 DNA sequence: TGCGCCAGCAGCCAAGCGGGGGACACCGGGGAGCTGTTTTTT.

The V call is TRBV10-3, the J call TRBJ2-3; D might be TRBD2 (6 bases). The germline V gene has CDR1 ENHRY and CDR2 SYGVKD. This CDR3 has 14 residues. The ends were cut back, 10 bases at V and 1 base at J, with 15 bases in the middle. The CDR3 DNA sequence: TGTGCCACCCACGCCGGGACTGGCACAGATACGCAGTATTTT. Amino acid sequence: CATHAGTGTDTQYF.

The chain links TRBV11-3 to TRBJ2-7; D not certain. Trimming removed 0 bases at V and 3 bases at J, with 12 bases between. This CDR3 is 15 amino acids long. Germline-derived CDR1 and CDR2 are SGHNT and YENEEA. The CDR3 DNA is TGTGCCAGCAGCTTAGAGGTCAGCTACAGCTACGAGCAGTACTTC. It encodes CASSLEVSYSYEQYF.

V usage is TRBV11-2 and J usage is TRBJ1-3; 9 positions match TRBD1. Germline trimming cut 5 bases from V and 2 bases from J; bases unmatched to any gene: 4. The CDR3 loop spans 15 amino acids. The germline CDR1 and CDR2 sequences are SGHAT and FQNNGV. CDR3 in amino acids: CASSRGDRAGNTIYF. The CDR3 DNA is TGTGCCAGCAGCCGTGGGGACAGGGCTGGAAACACCATATATTTT.

The V and J genes are TRBV6-5 and TRBJ2-5; 12 bases align to TRBD2. The germline V gene encodes CDR1 MNHEY and CDR2 SVGAGI. The CDR3 consists of 15 residues. The junction had 11 bases not matched to a gene; V was cut back by 6 bases and J by 9 bases. The CDR3 sequence is CASRSSGRARGAQYF. CDR3 nucleotides: TGTGCCAGCAGGTCTAGCGGGAGGGCAAGAGGGGCCCAGTACTTC.

J is TRBJ2-3 and V is TRBV13; D is ambiguous. Per the germline V gene, CDR1 is PRHDT and CDR2 is FYEKMQ (reference sequence). Trimming stripped 5 bases from V and 4 bases from J, with 13 bases between. The CDR3 runs to 14 residues. CDR3 sequence: CASSRVHGPDTQYF. The CDR3 coding sequence is TGTGCCAGCAGCCGGGTCCATGGTCCAGATACGCAGTATTTT.